This paragraph reports one T cell receptor beta chain. This sample is drawn from a study of blood T cell repertoires in COVID-19. Study in general: Sites across the United States, Italy and Spain contributed samples from acute and convalescent COVID-19. In each case, the material was cDNA or gDNA derived from T cells, B-cell-depleted T cells, or PBMCs.

In germline, CDR1 is MNHEY, CDR2 SMNVEV (reference sequence). The CDR3 contains 16 residues. The V end was cut by 5 bases, the J end by 7 bases, with 18 bases between. Methods used by the authors: Estimation of nucleated cell counts relied on the amplification of reference gene primers. The table came from immunoSEQ multiplex PCR; TCRdb's copy has only in-frame clones and leaves some out. The V and J calls and clone size are taken from that table; D and trimming were inferred from the DNA. The sample lists roughly 97,000 clones, around 83% seen once, with 2.5% to 3.5% in the top ten. Sequenced sample: peripheral blood. The receptor was derived from a woman of 80 years or more with active or convalescent COVID-19. The chain links TRBV27 to TRBJ1-6; D unresolved. CDR3 in amino acids: CASSPTTGWVNSPLHF. The CDR3, as DNA: TGTGCCAGCAGTCCAACTACGGGGTGGGTGAATTCACCCCTCCACTTT.